The 19 T cell receptor beta chains given below trace back to one sample, sequenced in a study of metastatic and nonmetastatic thyroid tumors. TCRdb re-called clones from the PCR reads using MiXCR. The top ten clones hold just under 7.5% of a sample with about 17,000 clones, about 24% of them seen once. No treatment had been given to any patient before thyroid surgery. What was sequenced was adjacent normal tissue. Every receptor here comes from a female donor with papillary thyroid cancer or a benign thyroid nodule (not recorded which). Some clones in this sample may be carry-over from other donors' samples.

This clone was detected ten times or more. In DNA form, the CDR3 reads TGTGCCAGCAGCTACAATAGCGGGGCCACAGATACGCAGTATTTT. As protein: CASSYNSGATDTQYF. This chain links TRBV11-3 with TRBJ2-3, with TRBD2 matching over 8 bases. The junction had 5 bases not matched to a gene; V was cut back by 4 bases and J by 2 bases. The CDR3 has 15 residues. CDR1 is SGHNT and CDR2 is YENEEA in the germline V gene. Drawing the rest from reference TRBV11-3 and TRBJ2-3, the complete variable domain is EAGVVQSPRYKIIEKKQPVAFWCNPISGHNTLYWYLQNLGQGPELLIRYENEEAVDDSQLPKDRFSAERLKGVDSTLKIQPAELGDSAVYLCASSYNSGATDTQYFGPGTRLTVL.

A few counts support this clone. The chain couples TRBV6-2 or TRBV6-3 to TRBJ1-5; TRBD1 agrees at 8 bases. The germline CDR1 and CDR2 sequences are MNHEY and SVGEGT. The CDR3 is 17 amino acids. V was clipped by 6 bases and J by 3 bases; unmatched bases: 13. CDR3 residues: CASRTRDRPNINQPQHF. The CDR3 nucleotides are TGTGCCAGCAGGACCCGGGACAGGCCCAATATCAATCAGCCCCAGCATTTT.

This clone qualifies as medium-sized (0.01 to 0.1%). This chain joins TRBV27 and TRBJ2-7, with D possibly being TRBD1 (6 bases). The length of the CDR3 is 13 residues. V gave up 6 bases and J gave up 4 bases, with 13 bases separating them. The germline V gene has CDR1 MNHEY and CDR2 SMNVEV (reference sequence). In DNA, the CDR3 is TGTGCCAGCAGCACCTTCAGGGGATACGAGCAGTACTTC. Protein product: CASSTFRGYEQYF.

This clone has just a few counts. The chain links TRBV7-9 to TRBJ2-7; D not certain. The CDR3 has 13 amino acids. V shed 2 bases and J shed 1 base, with 6 bases lying between them. The V gene's germline CDR1 is SEHNR and CDR2 FQNEAQ (reference sequence). The CDR3 DNA reads TGTGCCAGCAGCTTATGGCCGTCCTACGAGCAGTACTTC. It translates to CASSLWPSYEQYF.

This clone is labeled as medium-sized (0.01 to 0.1%). The V and J genes are TRBV2 and TRBJ1-5; 7 bases are a match to TRBD1. Per the germline V gene, CDR1 is SNHLY and CDR2 is FYNNEI. The V segment lost 6 bases and the J segment 5 bases; nucleotides outside the gene matches: 7. The CDR3 consists of 14 residues. The DNA for the CDR3 is TGTGCCAGCAGCCGGGGACAGACTGATCAGCCCCAGCATTTT. Its protein product is CASSRGQTDQPQHF.

Judged by abundance, this clone is medium-sized. The chain is built from TRBV20-1 and TRBJ2-7; no clear D gene. The germline V gene has CDR1 DFQATT and CDR2 SNEGSKA (reference sequence). CDR3 length: 11 residues. V was shortened by 3 bases and J by 3 bases, with 6 bases between the two germline ends. This chain's CDR3 is CSASQNYEQYF. Written as DNA, the CDR3 is TGCAGTGCTAGTCAAAACTACGAGCAGTACTTC.

This clone came up many times. A much larger clone lies a single base off, so this may be a read error. The chain is built from TRBV7-8 and TRBJ2-1, with D unclear. Germline V lookup: CDR1 SGHVS, CDR2 FQNEAQ. This CDR3 spans 12 amino acids. V dropped 10 bases and J dropped 6 bases, with 13 bases sitting between them. DNA of the CDR3: TGTGCCAACAGTCCATCAACCAATGAGCAGTTCTTC. Its translation is CANSPSTNEQFF.

This clone has a count of ten or more. This sequence joins TRBV9 and TRBJ1-3; D possibly corresponds to TRBD1 (5 bases). V shed 0 bases and J shed 3 bases, with 7 bases lying between them. CDR1 and CDR2 from the germline V gene are SGDLS and YYNGEE. The CDR3 length is 14 residues. As DNA, the CDR3 is TGTGCCAGCAGCGTAGGCAGGGATGGAAACACCATATATTTT. It is translated as CASSVGRDGNTIYF. Full variable domain (rest looked up from reference TRBV9 and TRBJ1-3): DSGVTQTPKHLITATGQRVTLRCSPRSGDLSVYWYQQSLDQGLQFLIQYYNGEERAKGNILERFSAQQFPDLHSELNLSSLELGDSALYFCASSVGRDGNTIYFGEGSWLTVV.

By sample fraction, this clone is medium-sized. This chain links TRBV20-1 with TRBJ2-7, with 15 positions matching TRBD2. The J segment lost 7 bases and the V segment lost 3 bases, leaving 7 bases of the junction unmatched. Germline loops: CDR1 DFQATT, CDR2 SNEGSKA (reference sequence). The CDR3 covers 15 residues. In DNA form, the CDR3 reads TGCAGTGCTAGTGGACTAGCGGGAGGGGTGGGAGAGCAGTACTTC. It is translated as CSASGLAGGVGEQYF.

Remarks on this clone: One end of the junction is discordant with germline, which a read error may explain. The genes are TRBV2 and TRBJ1-5; 9 nucleotides line up with TRBD1. The CDR3 sequence is 14 residues long. Germline CDR1 and CDR2: SNHLY and FYNNEI. The DNA for the CDR3 is TGTGCCAGCGCCGGGACAGGGTGCAATCAGCCCCAGCACTTT. It translates to CASAGTGCNQPQHF.

This chain links TRBV20-1 with TRBJ2-7; D ambiguous. CDR1 is DFQATT, CDR2 SNEGSKA, per germline (reference sequence). Trimming pared 3 bases from V and 4 bases from J, leaving 7 bases between. The CDR3 runs 11 residues. This CDR3 is CSASGPYEQYF. The CDR3 DNA is TGCAGTGCTAGCGGTCCGTACGAGCAGTACTTC.

This clone came up many times. V gene TRBV7-2 combines with J gene TRBJ2-7; no clear D gene. Germline CDR1 reads SGHTA; CDR2 reads FQGNSA. This CDR3 has 14 residues. V was pared by 2 bases and J by 3 bases, with 11 bases between. The CDR3 protein is CASSLSNSNYEQYF. The CDR3 DNA reads TGTGCCAGCAGCTTATCAAACTCGAACTACGAGCAGTACTTC.

This clone rates as medium-sized. This chain joins TRBV10-2 and TRBJ1-6, with 8 bases fitting TRBD1. Germline trimming cut 4 bases from V and 6 bases from J; bases unmatched to any gene: 5. Germline V CDR1 and CDR2: WSHSY, SAAADI. The CDR3 loop spans 15 amino acids. CDR3 in amino acids: CASSGTGTGNSPLHF. CDR3 bases: TGCGCCAGCAGTGGGACAGGGACTGGTAATTCACCCCTCCACTTT.

The chain carries TRBV15 and TRBJ1-2, with D hard to call. The V end was cut by 9 bases, the J end by 4 bases, with 12 bases between. The CDR3 length is 12 residues. Germline V gene lookup returns CDR1 LNHNV and CDR2 YYDKDF (reference sequence). The CDR3 loop is CATGGEFYGYTF. Here the CDR3 DNA reads TGTGCCACTGGCGGGGAGTTCTATGGCTACACCTTC.

This clone was recorded at least ten times. The genes are TRBV7-3 and TRBJ2-3, with 9 bases that match TRBD2. This CDR3 has 14 residues. Germline loops: CDR1 SGHTA, CDR2 FQGTGA. The trim removed 4 bases at V and 5 bases at J, leaving 4 bases unmatched. CDR3 loop: CASSSAGGGDTQYF. CDR3 DNA: TGTGCCAGCAGCTCCGCGGGAGGGGGAGATACGCAGTATTTT.

This clone was seen only a few times. The V and J genes are TRBV4-2 and TRBJ2-1, with 13 bases identical to TRBD2. The CDR3 spans 17 residues. Germline lookup yields CDR1 LGHNA and CDR2 YNFKEQ. V lost 0 bases and J lost 6; bases outside the gene matches: 5. CDR3: CASSQDRGLAGRNEQFF. Written as DNA, the CDR3 is TGTGCCAGCAGCCAAGATAGGGGACTAGCGGGACGCAATGAGCAGTTCTTC.

As concerns this clone: No conserved phenylalanine or tryptophan is present at the end of the CDR3, so a read error is the likely explanation. V is TRBV7-2 and J is TRBJ1-1, with D unclear. Deletions cut 10 bases from V and 7 bases from J, with 13 bases between. The CDR3 consists of 11 residues. In germline, CDR1 is SGHTA, CDR2 FQGNSA. CDR3 amino acids: CAMAMGIEAFL. The CDR3 DNA reads TGTGCCATGGCCATGGGGATTGAAGCTTTCCTT.

The chain is built from TRBV20-1 and TRBJ1-1; D not certain. V lost 4 bases to trimming and J lost 2 bases, with 11 bases between them. The germline V gene encodes CDR1 DFQATT and CDR2 SNEGSKA (reference sequence). The CDR3 is 13 amino acids. CDR3 sequence (DNA): TGCAGTGCTATAGTACAGACTAACACTGAAGCTTTCTTT. The encoded protein is CSAIVQTNTEAFF.

This clone was picked up many times. J is TRBJ1-2 and V is TRBV12-3 or TRBV12-4; D perhaps matches TRBD1 (5 bases). Trimming pared 6 bases from V and 4 bases from J, leaving 15 bases between. The CDR3 runs to 14 residues. CDR3 region: CASSPTTDSYGYTF. Here the CDR3 DNA reads TGTGCCAGCAGCCCCACGACAGATAGCTATGGCTACACCTTC.